The entry below gives a single T cell receptor (beta chain) sequence along with its context. These data come from a study of T cell changes during pregnancy in multiple sclerosis. Produced via immunoSEQ multiplex PCR; TCRdb's table is partial and in-frame only. The repertoire holds tens of thousands of clones, roughly 93% seen once, with less than 2% in the top ten. This CDR3 region has 14 residues. Trimming cost V 5 bases and J 0 bases, with 8 bases left between them. The V gene's germline CDR1 is SNHLY and CDR2 FYNNEI. The sequence was collected from a female donor with multiple sclerosis, enrolled in a pregnancy study. This material consisted of peripheral blood, taken after pregnancy. The chain couples TRBV2 to TRBJ1-5; D is perhaps TRBD1 (5 bases). CDR3 DNA sequence: TGTGCCAGCAGTCCGACAGATAGCAATCAGCCCCAGCATTTT. Its translation: CASSPTDSNQPQHF.